A single sample is the source of the 18 T cell receptor beta chains below, sequenced in a study of regulatory T cells in long-lasting Graves disease. Time point defined: newly diagnosed GD, antithyroid drugs for less than 3 months. The authors made the TCR library using RNA they extracted from PBMCs. Building of the TCR beta libraries involved iRepertoire HTBI primers and Arm-PCR of CDR3 regions. TCRdb re-derived calls from the multiplex PCR reads in MiXCR, one entry per CDR3 protein. The profile shows 450,000 to 650,000 distinct CDR3 sequences, about 16% of them singletons. A further study also used this sample, focusing on T cells in Graves' hyperthyroidism and ophthalmopathy.

The sample was peripheral blood mononuclear cells (PBMCs), taken at new diagnosis, from a patient treated with antithyroid drugs. All receptors derive from a woman aged 35 to 59 with Graves disease.

This rearrangement joins TRBV14 to TRBJ2-1, with D maybe TRBD2 (6 bases). Germline-derived CDR1 and CDR2 are SGHDN and FVKESK. CDR3 length equals 14 residues. The V gene lost 6 bases and the J gene lost 5 bases, with 14 bases spanning the gap. The CDR3 here is CASRRTWGDNEQFF. DNA of the CDR3: TGTGCCAGCAGAAGAACGTGGGGGGACAATGAGCAGTTCTTC.

This clonotype was found a few times. J is TRBJ2-1 and V is TRBV5-4; the D gene is possibly TRBD2 (5 bases). The CDR3 length is 15 residues. Between the trimmed V and J ends, which lost 2 bases and 2 bases, there was a span of 11 bases. The germline gives CDR1 SGHNT, CDR2 YYREEE (reference sequence). The CDR3 loop is CASSFPGSTYNEQFF. The CDR3 DNA follows: TGTGCCAGCAGCTTTCCGGGGTCTACCTACAATGAGCAGTTCTTC. Drawing the rest from reference TRBV5-4 and TRBJ2-1, the complete variable domain is ETGVTQSPTHLIKTRGQQVTLRCSSQSGHNTVSWYQQALGQGPQFIFQYYREEENGRGNFPPRFSGLQFPNYSSELNVNALELDDSALYLCASSFPGSTYNEQFFGPGTRLTVL.

This clonotype was recorded a few times. The CDR3 region is CASSISSSNHYGYTF. The CDR3 bases are TGTGCCAGTAGTATAAGTAGCAGTAATCACTATGGCTACACCTTC. The gene calls are TRBV19 and TRBJ1-2; D unclear. Per the germline V gene, CDR1 is LNHDA and CDR2 is SQIVND (reference sequence). The CDR3 is 15 amino acids. V was clipped by 2 bases and J by 3 bases, with 13 bases between them. The whole variable domain, remainder taken from reference TRBV19 and TRBJ1-2, is DGGITQSPKYLFRKEGQNVTLSCEQNLNHDAMYWYRQDPGQGLRLIYYSQIVNDFQKGDIAEGYSVSREKKESFPLTVTSAQKNPTAFYLCASSISSSNHYGYTFGSGTRLTVV.

This clonotype was seen many times. The chain employs TRBV28 and TRBJ2-7; TRBD2 agrees at 9 bases. Trimming took 2 bases from V and 2 from J; bases not matched to a gene: 4. Germline V gene sequence: CDR1 MDHEN, CDR2 SYDVKM. The CDR3 contains 15 residues. The CDR3 nucleotides read TGTGCCAGCAGTTTAGGGGCTAGCGGGACCTACGAGCAGTACTTC. This gives the protein CASSLGASGTYEQYF.

This clonotype appeared many times. The chain has TRBV15 and TRBJ1-1; no firm D call. Germline V gene data show CDR1 as LNHNV and CDR2 as YYDKDF (reference sequence). Trimming pared 1 base from V and 0 bases from J, leaving 6 bases between. The CDR3 spans 14 residues. The CDR3, as DNA: TGTGCCACCAGCAGAGTTGGTTTGAACACTGAAGCTTTCTTT. Translation: CATSRVGLNTEAFF.

This clonotype was recorded many times. The V and J genes are TRBV12-3 or TRBV12-4 and TRBJ2-2; D might be TRBD1 (6 bases). V was pared by 5 bases and J by 3 bases, with 13 bases between. The CDR3 is made up of 15 amino acids. The CDR3 loop reads CASSPTGLDTGELFF. The CDR3 DNA sequence: TGTGCCAGCAGTCCGACAGGATTGGACACCGGGGAGCTGTTTTTT.

This clonotype came up a few times. The J gene is TRBJ2-7, the V gene TRBV4-2; D unclear. This CDR3 contains 14 residues. Trimming stripped 1 base from V and 2 bases from J, with 9 bases between. The germline V gene has CDR1 LGHNA and CDR2 YNFKEQ. In nucleotides, the CDR3 is TGTGCCAGCAGCCAAGTGACTGATACCTACGAGCAGTACTTC. Amino acid sequence: CASSQVTDTYEQYF.

Worth noting for this clonotype: It may be a read error: a sequence one base away is much more abundant. The V call is TRBV3-1, the J call TRBJ1-1; D is undetermined. The CDR3 consists of 13 residues. Per germline, CDR1 LGHDT and CDR2 YNNKEL (reference sequence). The V end was cut by 0 bases, the J end by 11 bases, with 13 bases between. CDR3 residues: CASSQDQRARAFF. The DNA for the CDR3 is TGTGCCAGCAGCCAAGACCAGAGGGCGCGGGCTTTCTTT.

This clonotype has only a few counts. This chain joins TRBV6-9 and TRBJ1-1, with D tentatively TRBD1 (5 bases). In germline, CDR1 is MNHGY, CDR2 SVAAGI. CDR3 size: 14 residues. V was cut by 3 bases and J by 6 bases, with 14 bases left in between. CDR3 in DNA: TGTGCCAGCAGTTACGAAGGGGCTTGGGCTGAAGCTTTCTTT. Its protein is CASSYEGAWAEAFF.

This clonotype was seen ten or more times. The V call is TRBV3-1, the J call TRBJ1-6, with a possible D match to TRBD1 (5 bases). Germline CDR1 reads LGHDT; CDR2 reads YNNKEL (reference sequence). V lost 3 bases and J lost 7, with 10 bases in between. This CDR3 is 14 amino acids long. Here the CDR3 DNA reads TGTGCCAGCAGCCACCGCAGGGAAAATTCACCCCTCCACTTT. This encodes CASSHRRENSPLHF.

This clonotype was counted only a few times. The DNA for the CDR3 is TGCGCCACCCTTCATGGCTGGCGAACTCCTGAAGCTTTCTTT. Translation: CATLHGWRTPEAFF. J is TRBJ1-1 and V is TRBV10-1; D is unclear. The V end lost 10 bases, the J end lost 6 bases, and 21 bases lay between the germline ends. The CDR3 length is 14 residues. The germline gives CDR1 WNHNN, CDR2 SYGVQD (reference sequence).

The V gene is TRBV4-1, the J gene TRBJ1-5, with a possible D match to TRBD1 (6 bases). CDR3 length: 15 amino acids. The V gene's germline CDR1 is MGHRA and CDR2 YSYEKL. The V end was cut by 0 bases, the J end by 6 bases, with 12 bases between. The CDR3 spells CASSQDYTRGQPQHF. The CDR3 coding sequence is TGCGCCAGCAGCCAAGACTACACCAGGGGTCAGCCCCAGCATTTT.

This clonotype turned up a few times. Given a much more abundant clone one base away, this may be a read error. The gene calls are TRBV11-2 and TRBJ1-1; 7 positions match TRBD1. CDR1 and CDR2 (germline): SGHAT, FQNNGV. CDR3 length equals 15 residues. The CDR3 DNA is TGTGCCAGCAGCCCCGGGACAGAGAGAAACACTGAAGCTTCCTTT. It specifies CASSPGTERNTEASF.

This clonotype was seen repeatedly, ten times or more. This chain links TRBV2 with TRBJ2-3, with D perhaps matching TRBD2 (6 bases). Germline CDR1 and CDR2: SNHLY and FYNNEI. The CDR3 loop spans 16 amino acids. The V gene lost 10 bases and the J gene lost 5 bases, with 25 bases spanning the gap. CDR3 sequence: CATRGSMTIGGDTQYF. The CDR3 DNA reads as TGTGCCACCCGGGGGAGTATGACCATCGGGGGAGATACGCAGTATTTT.

This clonotype came up a few times. This sequence joins TRBV6-2 or TRBV6-3 and TRBJ2-6; 8 bases fit TRBD2. The CDR3 totals 18 residues. V lost 7 bases and J lost 0; bases outside the gene matches: 11. Germline assignment: CDR1 MNHEY and CDR2 SVGEGT. The CDR3 loop is CASTPGGERFSGANVLTF. In DNA, the CDR3 is TGTGCCAGCACCCCGGGGGGGGAAAGATTCTCTGGGGCCAACGTCCTGACTTTC.

This clonotype has only a few counts. V gene TRBV7-2 combines with J gene TRBJ2-7; 8 positions agree with TRBD1. Trimming took 4 bases from V and 0 from J; bases not matched to a gene: 5. CDR3 size: 15 residues. Germline assignment: CDR1 SGHTA and CDR2 FQGNSA. CDR3 region: CASSSWGTGSYEQYF. The CDR3 coding sequence is TGTGCCAGCAGCTCCTGGGGGACAGGCTCCTACGAGCAGTACTTC.

This clonotype was recorded many times. The J gene is TRBJ1-2, the V gene TRBV20-1; 7 bases agree with TRBD1. The V and J ends lost 3 bases and 3 bases, in that order; junction bases with no gene match: 1. The CDR3 extends over 12 amino acids. The germline gives CDR1 DFQATT, CDR2 SNEGSKA (reference sequence). The CDR3 DNA follows: TGCAGTGCTAGCGACAGGGACTATGGCTACACCTTC. Residues: CSASDRDYGYTF.

This clonotype was seen at least ten times. The chain couples TRBV6-2 or TRBV6-3 to TRBJ2-1; D not resolved. This CDR3 has 13 residues. Trimming removed 2 bases from V and 3 bases from J, with 5 bases in between. Germline V CDR1 and CDR2: MNHEY, SVGEGT. The DNA for the CDR3 is TGTGCCAGCAGTTACCCAGACTACAATGAGCAGTTCTTC. Protein product: CASSYPDYNEQFF.